Below are 8 T cell receptor beta chains sequenced from a single sample in a study of CD8+CD57+ T cells in acquired aplastic anemia. Sequencing was done on patients that had shown CD8+CD57+ cell expansion by flow cytometry. Genomic DNA, serving as template, underwent TCR beta VDJ and CDR3 profiling. Each CDR3 protein is one row after TCRdb ran MiXCR on the reads. The sample records tens of thousands of distinct CDR3 sequences, roughly two thirds being singletons. Sequences were obtained from sorted CD4+, CD8+, or CD8+CD57+ T cells (not recorded which) from PBMCs. Receptor source: a human donor with aplastic anemia.

This chain links TRBV7-2 with TRBJ2-7; D is possibly TRBD1 (5 bases). The CDR3 is made up of 14 amino acids. The germline CDR1 and CDR2 sequences are SGHTA and FQGNSA. V lost 2 bases to trimming and J lost 5 bases, with 13 bases between them. This chain's CDR3 is CASSLKGRAHEQYV. CDR3 nucleotides: TGTGCCAGCAGCTTAAAAGGCAGGGCCCACGAGCAGTACGTC.

Ten or more counts support this clonotype. The chain is built from TRBV2 and TRBJ1-2; D is unclear. With 4 bases removed from V and 0 bases from J, the gap between germline ends came to 21 bases. This CDR3 is 18 amino acids long. The germline CDR1 and CDR2 sequences are SNHLY and FYNNEI. CDR3 residues: CASSALRLDGGTNYGYTF. DNA of the CDR3: TGTGCCAGCAGTGCGTTAAGGTTGGACGGAGGAACTAACTATGGCTACACCTTC.

This chain links TRBV25-1 with TRBJ1-3; D is unclear. In germline, CDR1 is MGHDK, CDR2 SYGVNS. This CDR3 is built from 16 residues. Deletions cut 7 bases from V and 2 bases from J, with 18 bases between. For the CDR3, the DNA is TGTGCCAGCAAGCAAGCGGAGAACGGACCTGGAAACACCATATATTTT. It specifies CASKQAENGPGNTIYF.

V is TRBV15 and J is TRBJ1-4; the D gene is possibly TRBD1 (5 bases). Trimming removed 5 bases at V and 2 bases at J, with 9 bases between. Germline lookup yields CDR1 LNHNV and CDR2 YYDKDF (reference sequence). This CDR3 comprises 14 residues. The CDR3 nucleotides are TGTGCCACCAGCGTCGGGGGGACTAATGAAAAACTGTTTTTT. Its protein is CATSVGGTNEKLFF.

This clonotype was seen many times. The chain is built from TRBV4-2 and TRBJ2-1; 7 nucleotides line up with TRBD2. V was clipped by 6 bases and J by 0 bases; unmatched bases: 8. This CDR3 region has 16 residues. Looked up from germline, CDR1 is LGHNA and CDR2 is YNFKEQ. DNA for the CDR3: TGTGCCAGCAGGCCCGGACTAGTAAGCTCCTACAATGAGCAGTTCTTC. It encodes CASRPGLVSSYNEQFF.

The rearrangement joins TRBV7-9 to TRBJ2-7; 8 bases agree with TRBD2. V shed 1 base and J 3 bases; nucleotides not matched to a gene: 2. Germline V lookup: CDR1 SEHNR, CDR2 FQNEAQ (reference sequence). The CDR3 contains 14 residues. CDR3 region: CASSLGGGLYEQYF. Written as DNA, the CDR3 is TGTGCCAGCAGCTTAGGCGGGGGGCTCTACGAGCAGTACTTC.

This rearrangement joins TRBV4-2 to TRBJ2-1; TRBD1 aligns across 9 bases. V was clipped by 4 bases and J by 2 bases; unmatched bases: 6. The CDR3 is 16 amino acids. CDR1 and CDR2 (germline): LGHNA, YNFKEQ. The CDR3 is CASSPRTGDPYNEQFF. In DNA form, the CDR3 reads TGTGCCAGCAGCCCCCGGACAGGGGACCCCTACAATGAGCAGTTCTTC.

The V call is TRBV29-1, the J call TRBJ1-5; D perhaps matches TRBD1 (6 bases). CDR3 length equals 14 residues. Germline CDR1 and CDR2: SQVTM and ANQGSEA. V dropped 0 bases and J dropped 6 bases, with 12 bases sitting between them. In nucleotides, the CDR3 is TGCAGCGTTGAAGACAGGGGAGAACGTCAGCCCCAGCATTTT. This sequence encodes CSVEDRGERQPQHF.